This entry concerns a single T cell receptor beta chain. A read error likely explains this, since a far larger clone differs by one base. Primers targeting TRAV and TRBV primed first-strand cDNA, covering alpha and beta chains. Amplification of TCRs used a constant-region primer and V-primer adapter for about 20 PCR cycles. Amplification of the isolated mRNA used in vitro transcription. TCRdb ran MiXCR on the reads and lists one entry per CDR3 protein. Among around 68,000 distinct CDR3 sequences listed, around 27% were seen once. As for time point: before trial treatment. Every donor's regimen consisted of nivolumab, ipilimumab, aspirin, low-dose cyclophosphamide and low-dose radiotherapy. The data belong to a study of low-dose radiotherapy and immunotherapy resistance in tumors. In the study overall: Cohort 2's total reached 13 Gy over 26 weeks, at 1 Gy per fraction every two weeks. Every two weeks, one day ahead of radiation and immunotherapy, cyclophosphamide 200 mg/m2 was given (intravenously).

From germline, CDR1 is SGHTA and CDR2 FQGNSA. The CDR3 runs to 12 residues. The sample was PBMCs, taken before treatment. This rearrangement joins TRBV7-2 to TRBJ1-2; D might be TRBD1 (6 bases). This clonotype originated in a male donor with rectosigmoid adenocarcinoma. CDR3 loop: CAGSLQGRGYTF. The CDR3 region has the DNA TGTGCCGGCAGCTTACAGGGAAGAGGCTACACCTTC.